The sequence of this TCR beta chain was determined in a study of CD8+CD57+ T cells in acquired aplastic anemia. Study context: Yields of DNA that came from sorted CD4+ and CD8+ cells averaged around 3 ug.

CD8+CD57+ cell expansion had been shown by flow cytometry in patients chosen for sequencing. Points on this clonotype: The antigen is not known.

The V gene end was trimmed by 1 base and the J gene end by 4 bases; junction bases not matched to a gene: 11. The CDR3 has 18 amino acids. Study observations and caveats: Patients and controls shared twenty-nine CD8+ CDR3 sequences. Significant differences in CD8+ Simpson's diversity were not observed between patients and controls.

Genomic DNA, serving as template, underwent TCR beta VDJ and CDR3 profiling. MiXCR, run by TCRdb on the reads, gives a single entry per CDR3 protein. The table lists approximately 180,000 distinct CDR3 sequences, under 55% of them singletons. The TCR comes from a human donor with aplastic anemia. The rearrangement links TRBV12-3 or TRBV12-4 to TRBJ2-7, with 12 bases matching TRBD2. The sample taken for sequencing was sorted CD4+, CD8+, or CD8+CD57+ T cells (not recorded which) from PBMCs. Written as DNA, the CDR3 is TGTGCCAGCAGTTTAGTGCTAGCGGGAGGGTTTGAAGGGTACGAGCAGTACTTC. It specifies CASSLVLAGGFEGYEQYF.